This T cell receptor beta chain was retrieved from a study of CD8 T cells in Susac syndrome. The germline V gene has CDR1 SGHTA and CDR2 FQGNSA. CDR3 length: 15 amino acids. V was pared by 6 bases and J by 0 bases, with 11 bases between. Random hexamers were used to reverse transcribe an amount of roughly 0.45 to 1 ug RNA. Across 54 Vbeta and 13 Jbeta, TCR beta CDR3 was amplified with immunoSEQ multiplex PCR. MiXCR, run by TCRdb on the immunoSEQ multiplex PCR reads, gives a single entry per CDR3 protein. The data contain approximately 110,000 distinct CDR3 sequences, 93% of them singletons. V gene TRBV7-2 combines with J gene TRBJ2-2; D is tentatively TRBD1 or TRBD2 (5 bases each). This receptor was obtained from a human donor with multiple sclerosis. Sequencing was done on a sample of CD8+ T cells from PBMCs. CDR3 bases: TGTGCCAGCAGGTCGGGACGGGCGAACACCGGGGAGCTGTTTTTT. Its protein is CASRSGRANTGELFF.